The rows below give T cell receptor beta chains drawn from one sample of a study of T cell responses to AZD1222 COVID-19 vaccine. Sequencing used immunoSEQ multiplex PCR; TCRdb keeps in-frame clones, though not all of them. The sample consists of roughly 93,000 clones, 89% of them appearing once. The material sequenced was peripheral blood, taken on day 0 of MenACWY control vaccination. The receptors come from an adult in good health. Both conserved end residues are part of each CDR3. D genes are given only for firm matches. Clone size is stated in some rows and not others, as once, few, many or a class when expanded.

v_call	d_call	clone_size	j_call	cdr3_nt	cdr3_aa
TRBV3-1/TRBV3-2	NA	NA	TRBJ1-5	TGTGCCAGCAGCCGTCAGGGAGTTCAGCCCCAGCATTTT	CASSRQGVQPQHF
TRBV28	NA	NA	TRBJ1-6	TGTGCCAGCAGTCCCGGACAGATCTATAATTCACCCCTCCACTTT	CASSPGQIYNSPLHF
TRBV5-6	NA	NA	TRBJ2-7	TGTGCCAGCAGCTTGATAGACTACGAGCAGTACTTC	CASSLIDYEQYF
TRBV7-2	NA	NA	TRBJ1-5	TGTGCCAGCAGCTTGACAGTATATAGCAATCAGCCCCAGCATTTT	CASSLTVYSNQPQHF
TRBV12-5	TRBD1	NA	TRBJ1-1	TGTGCTAGTGGTTTGGGACAGGGGAAAGAAACTGAAGCTTTCTTT	CASGLGQGKETEAFF
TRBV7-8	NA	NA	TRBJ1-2	TGTGCCAGCAGCCGTGAGGGTGGCTACACCTTC	CASSREGGYTF
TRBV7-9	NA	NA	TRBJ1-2	TGTGCCAGCAGCTTACTCTCGTTTGGGCAGGCTCGCTACACCTTC	CASSLLSFGQARYTF
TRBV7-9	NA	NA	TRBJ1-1	TGTGCCAGCAGCTTCAGGGGAGAAGGGGAAGCTTTCTTT	CASSFRGEGEAFF
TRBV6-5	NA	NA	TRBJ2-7	TGTGCCAGCAGTTACTCGGTCGAACGGCCCTACGAGCAGTACTTC	CASSYSVERPYEQYF
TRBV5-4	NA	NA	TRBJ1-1	TGTGCCAGCAGCTTGGACCCAATGAACACTGAAGCTTTCTTT	CASSLDPMNTEAFF
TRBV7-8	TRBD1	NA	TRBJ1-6	TGTGCCAGCAGCATTGGGACAGGGGGTTATAATTCACCCCTCCACTTT	CASSIGTGGYNSPLHF
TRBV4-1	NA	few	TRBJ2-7	TGCGCCAGCAGCCAAGATCCCGGAGGGACCTACGAGCAGTACTTC	CASSQDPGGTYEQYF
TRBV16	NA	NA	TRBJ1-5	TGTGCCAGCAGCCAATCGGAAATCGGGATGGAGCCCCAGCATTTT	CASSQSEIGMEPQHF
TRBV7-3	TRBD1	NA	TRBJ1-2	TGTGCCAGCAGCTTAATAGCGGGACAGCCCTATGGCTACACCTTC	CASSLIAGQPYGYTF
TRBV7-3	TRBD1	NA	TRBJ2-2	TGTGCCAGCAGCGCCGGGACAGGGGTCACCGGGGAGCTGTTTTTT	CASSAGTGVTGELFF
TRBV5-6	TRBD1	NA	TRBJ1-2	TGTGCCAGCAGCCAGGACAGGCCTTATGGCTACACCTTC	CASSQDRPYGYTF
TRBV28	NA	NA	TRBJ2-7	TGTGCCAGCACATCGGCAGGGCGCTCCTACGAGCAGTACTTC	CASTSAGRSYEQYF
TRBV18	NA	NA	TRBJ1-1	TGTGCCAGCTCACCACCTATTGGGGGGGCAAGTGAAGCTTTCTTT	CASSPPIGGASEAFF
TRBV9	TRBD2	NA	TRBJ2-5	TGTGCCAGCAGCGTAGGCGCGGGGGGCCCTCAAGAGACCCAGTACTTC	CASSVGAGGPQETQYF
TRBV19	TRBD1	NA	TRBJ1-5	TGTGCCAGTATCGGGACAGGGGGCTCTCAGCCCCAGCATTTT	CASIGTGGSQPQHF
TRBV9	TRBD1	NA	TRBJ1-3	TGTGCCAGCAGCGGACAGGGGGTGGGTAACACCATATATTTT	CASSGQGVGNTIYF
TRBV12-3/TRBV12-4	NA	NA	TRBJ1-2	TGTGCCAGCAGTCTAATTGGTGGCTACACCTTC	CASSLIGGYTF
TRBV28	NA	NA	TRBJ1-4	TGTGCCAGCAAAAACCGGGACACAAATCGTGAAAAACTGTTTTTT	CASKNRDTNREKLFF
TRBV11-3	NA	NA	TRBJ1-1	TGTGCCAGCAGCCTCGGGCCCCTCGGGAACACTGAAGCTTTCTTT	CASSLGPLGNTEAFF
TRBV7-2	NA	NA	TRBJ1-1	TGTGCCAGCAGTCTTGAGTACACTGAAGCTTTCTTT	CASSLEYTEAFF
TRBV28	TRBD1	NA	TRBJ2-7	TGTGCCAGCAGTTTTTCCCCTGGACAGGGTCCCTACGAGCAGTACTTC	CASSFSPGQGPYEQYF
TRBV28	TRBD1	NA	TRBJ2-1	TGTGCCAGCGAGTCGCCGGGACAGGGTTACAATGAGCAGTTCTTC	CASESPGQGYNEQFF
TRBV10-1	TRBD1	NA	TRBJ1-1	TGCGCCAGCAGTGAGAACAGGGGGGTCACTGAAGCTTTCTTT	CASSENRGVTEAFF
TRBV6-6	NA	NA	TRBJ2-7	TGTGCCAGCAGTTACATATTATACGAGCAGTACTTC	CASSYILYEQYF
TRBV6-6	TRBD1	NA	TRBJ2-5	TGTGCCAGCAGGCAGACAGGGAACCAAGAGACCCAGTACTTC	CASRQTGNQETQYF
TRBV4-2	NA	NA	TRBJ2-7	TGTGCCAGCAGCCAAGAGGTAGCCGTTGGGGGGGCCTCCTACGAGCAGTACTTC	CASSQEVAVGGASYEQYF
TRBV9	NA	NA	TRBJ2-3	TGTGCCAGCAGCGTAGTAGGACTTCCCCATTTGAGCACAGATACGCAGTATTTT	CASSVVGLPHLSTDTQYF
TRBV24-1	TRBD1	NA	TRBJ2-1	TGTGCCACCAGTGACCCCCGGACAGGGGCAAATGATGAGCAGTTCTTC	CATSDPRTGANDEQFF
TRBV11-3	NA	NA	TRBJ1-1	TGTGCCAGCAGAGAGAACACTGAAGCTTTCTTT	CASRENTEAFF
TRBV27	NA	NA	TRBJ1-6	TGTGCCAGCAGTTTAAGAAGGGATAATTCACCCCTCCACTTT	CASSLRRDNSPLHF
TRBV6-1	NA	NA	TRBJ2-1	TGTGCCAGCAGTGAAAACAGTTACAATGAGCAGTTCTTC	CASSENSYNEQFF
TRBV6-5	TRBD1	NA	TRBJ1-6	TGTGCCAGCTCACCCCCGGGACAGGGGAATTCACCCCTCCACTTT	CASSPPGQGNSPLHF
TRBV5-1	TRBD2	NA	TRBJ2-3	TGCGCCAGCAGCGGAGCCGGGACTAGCGGGGGTTCAGATACGCAGTATTTT	CASSGAGTSGGSDTQYF
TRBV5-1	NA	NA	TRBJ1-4	TGCGCCAGCAGCCCGGGACGCCGAGAGGAAAAACTGTTTTTT	CASSPGRREEKLFF
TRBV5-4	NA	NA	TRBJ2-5	TGTGCCAGCAGCTCGGCGGGGAGGGAGACCCAGTACTTC	CASSSAGRETQYF
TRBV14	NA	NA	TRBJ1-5	TGTGCCAGCAGCAGGGGGAGGGCCGATAATCAGCCCCAGCATTTT	CASSRGRADNQPQHF